This record concerns one T cell receptor beta chain sequence. What it binds is not known. These data come from a study of OX40 agonist ivuxolimab in advanced cancers. General study points: Within 6 weeks, CD4+ and CD8+ blood T cells expanded clonally at 0.1 to 3.0 mg/kg.

Only in-frame clones appear in the TCRdb table, and some are missing; sequencing was by immunoSEQ multiplex PCR. The sample holds under 75,000 clones, about 86% seen once. Germline trimming cut 4 bases from V and 4 bases from J; bases unmatched to any gene: 6. This CDR3 region has 15 residues. Germline CDR1 reads MGHRA; CDR2 reads YSYEKL. This material consisted of CD4+ or CD8+ T cells sorted from blood, taken in a trial of the OX40 agonist ivuxolimab. The V gene is TRBV4-1, the J gene TRBJ1-5; TRBD1 agrees at 8 bases. This receptor was identified in an adult with an advanced solid tumor such as melanoma, head and neck, liver or kidney cancer. CDR3 coding DNA: TGCGCCAGCAGCCCCCCGGACAGGGAAAATCAGCCCCAGCATTTT. Residues: CASSPPDRENQPQHF.